Listed below are T cell receptor beta chains from one sample, sequenced in a study of radiation and T cells in renal cell carcinoma. Some clones are missing from TCRdb's copy, which holds only in-frame ones; the method was immunoSEQ multiplex PCR. The profile shows approximately 170,000 clones, 88% of them singletons. Source: blood, taken from a patient whose treatment included radiotherapy and nephrectomy. Source of these receptors: a woman in her fifties or sixties with renal cell carcinoma. Both conserved end residues are part of each CDR3. Each record gives: clone size, V gene, J gene, D gene, CDR3 protein, CDR3 DNA. The D gene is left open where the match is weak. Only some rows state a clone size, as once, few, many or a class for expanded clones.

size: -; V: TRBV7-9; J: TRBJ1-2; D: TRBD1; CDR3: CASGMTGFNYGYTF; DNA: TGTGCCAGCGGCATGACAGGGTTTAACTATGGCTACACCTTC
size: -; V: TRBV6-4; J: TRBJ1-6; D: TRBD1; CDR3: CASSVDRDNSPLHF; DNA: TGTGCCAGCAGTGTGGACAGGGATAATTCACCCCTCCACTTT
size: -; V: TRBV11-3; J: TRBJ1-1; D: TRBD1; CDR3: CASSPDRGRAFF; DNA: TGTGCCAGCAGCCCGGACAGGGGAAGAGCTTTCTTT
size: -; V: TRBV5-1; J: TRBJ2-2; D: -; CDR3: CASSPGLNTGELFF; DNA: TGCGCCAGCAGCCCCGGATTGAACACCGGGGAGCTGTTTTTT
size: -; V: TRBV27; J: TRBJ2-7; D: -; CDR3: CASSLHRPGGGKPYEQYF; DNA: TGTGCCAGCAGCCTACACCGCCCAGGAGGGGGAAAACCCTACGAGCAGTACTTC
size: -; V: TRBV7-9; J: TRBJ2-2; D: -; CDR3: CASSLAGRNTGELFF; DNA: TGTGCCAGCAGCTTAGCTGGACGGAACACCGGGGAGCTGTTTTTT
size: -; V: TRBV2; J: TRBJ2-3; D: -; CDR3: CASSVYRTDTQYF; DNA: TGTGCCAGCAGTGTTTACCGCACAGATACGCAGTATTTT
size: once; V: TRBV10-2; J: TRBJ2-7; D: -; CDR3: CASRRQGFGSYEQYF; DNA: TGCGCCAGCAGGAGGCAGGGGTTTGGCTCCTACGAGCAGTACTTC
size: once; V: TRBV5-1; J: TRBJ2-5; D: -; CDR3: CASSLGNGLETQYF; DNA: TGCGCCAGCAGCCTGGGCAACGGCCTAGAGACCCAGTACTTC
size: -; V: TRBV30; J: TRBJ1-6; D: -; CDR3: CAWRTARGSPLHF; DNA: TGTGCCTGGCGGACGGCTAGGGGTTCACCCCTCCACTTT
size: -; V: TRBV2; J: TRBJ2-4; D: TRBD2; CDR3: CASGDLGLASKNIQYF; DNA: TGTGCCAGCGGTGACCTGGGACTAGCGTCCAAAAACATTCAGTACTTC
size: -; V: TRBV5-1; J: TRBJ2-3; D: -; CDR3: CASSLSLDTQYF; DNA: TGCGCCAGCAGCCTGAGTTTAGATACGCAGTATTTT
size: -; V: TRBV1; J: TRBJ2-7; D: -; CDR3: CTSTKRATSNHYEQYF; DNA: TGCACCAGCACCAAAAGGGCGACCTCAAATCACTACGAGCAGTACTTC
size: -; V: TRBV2; J: TRBJ2-5; D: TRBD2; CDR3: CASSEGWEGVNTDTDKETQYF; DNA: TGTGCCAGCAGTGAAGGGTGGGAGGGAGTTAACACGGATACCGACAAAGAGACCCAGTACTTC
size: -; V: TRBV19; J: TRBJ2-7; D: TRBD1; CDR3: CASRQGGDEQYF; DNA: TGTGCCAGTAGACAGGGGGGCGACGAGCAGTACTTC
size: -; V: TRBV6-1; J: TRBJ2-1; D: -; CDR3: CASTRLVPNEQFF; DNA: TGTGCCAGCACCAGACTAGTTCCCAATGAGCAGTTCTTC
size: -; V: TRBV9; J: TRBJ2-5; D: -; CDR3: CASSGNREETQYF; DNA: TGTGCCAGCAGCGGAAACAGAGAAGAGACCCAGTACTTC
size: few; V: TRBV19; J: TRBJ1-2; D: -; CDR3: CASSIQGNYGYTF; DNA: TGTGCCAGTAGTATCCAGGGGAACTATGGCTACACCTTC
size: -; V: TRBV19; J: TRBJ2-5; D: TRBD2; CDR3: CASSTTSGGGETQYF; DNA: TGTGCCAGTAGTACGACTAGCGGGGGAGGAGAGACCCAGTACTTC
size: -; V: TRBV6-5; J: TRBJ2-3; D: -; CDR3: CASSYHPLGATDTQYF; DNA: TGTGCCAGCAGTTACCATCCACTTGGGGCCACAGATACGCAGTATTTT
size: -; V: TRBV2; J: TRBJ2-2; D: -; CDR3: CASTRLPQNTGELFF; DNA: TGTGCCAGCACTAGGCTGCCGCAGAACACCGGGGAGCTGTTTTTT
size: -; V: TRBV7-2; J: TRBJ2-7; D: -; CDR3: CASSLGSGSYEQYF; DNA: TGTGCCAGCAGCTTAGGGTCGGGCTCCTACGAGCAGTACTTC
size: -; V: TRBV6-5; J: TRBJ1-5; D: TRBD1; CDR3: CASSSDRAVGQPQHF; DNA: TGTGCCAGCAGTTCGGACAGGGCGGTCGGGCAGCCCCAGCATTTT
size: -; V: TRBV5-1; J: TRBJ2-3; D: -; CDR3: CASSLEAGAGTDTQYF; DNA: TGCGCCAGCAGCTTGGAGGCAGGGGCCGGCACAGATACGCAGTATTTT
size: -; V: TRBV29-1; J: TRBJ1-2; D: -; CDR3: CSVVTVAYGGYTF; DNA: TGCAGCGTTGTCACGGTAGCGTACGGTGGCTACACCTTC
size: -; V: TRBV9; J: TRBJ1-6; D: -; CDR3: CASSPSPGTGNSPLHF; DNA: TGTGCCAGCAGCCCCTCACCCGGGACCGGTAATTCACCCCTCCACTTT
size: once; V: TRBV27; J: TRBJ1-1; D: -; CDR3: CASAWGRTNTEAFF; DNA: TGTGCCAGCGCTTGGGGCAGGACGAACACTGAAGCTTTCTTT
size: -; V: TRBV11-2; J: TRBJ2-7; D: -; CDR3: CASSLNGYEQYF; DNA: TGTGCCAGCAGCTTAAATGGCTACGAGCAGTACTTC
size: -; V: TRBV5-1; J: TRBJ1-1; D: TRBD1; CDR3: CASSLGDRHTEAFF; DNA: TGCGCCAGCAGCTTGGGGGACAGACACACTGAAGCTTTCTTT
size: -; V: TRBV5-6; J: TRBJ2-2; D: TRBD1; CDR3: CASSIRDRGSSGELFF; DNA: TGTGCCAGCAGCATCCGGGACAGGGGGTCTAGCGGGGAGCTGTTTTTT
size: -; V: TRBV7-6; J: TRBJ1-4; D: TRBD1; CDR3: CASSLVTGVATNEKLFF; DNA: TGTGCCAGCAGCTTAGTGACAGGGGTCGCAACTAATGAAAAACTGTTTTTT
size: -; V: TRBV15; J: TRBJ2-1; D: -; CDR3: CATSPSTPSRRGNEQFF; DNA: TGTGCCACCAGCCCCTCCACCCCGAGTAGGAGGGGCAATGAGCAGTTCTTC
size: -; V: TRBV9; J: TRBJ2-3; D: TRBD2; CDR3: CASSPLAGGTDTQYF; DNA: TGTGCCAGCAGCCCACTAGCGGGGGGGACAGATACGCAGTATTTT
size: -; V: TRBV6-5; J: TRBJ2-7; D: -; CDR3: CATLIGGSAYEQYF; DNA: TGTGCCACGCTAATCGGGGGATCGGCCTACGAGCAGTACTTC
size: -; V: TRBV7-9; J: TRBJ1-1; D: TRBD1; CDR3: CASSLHAGTGGTEAFF; DNA: TGTGCCAGCAGCTTGCACGCCGGGACAGGGGGCACTGAAGCTTTCTTT
size: -; V: TRBV6-1; J: TRBJ1-4; D: -; CDR3: CASSEVGRDNEKLFF; DNA: TGTGCCAGCAGTGAAGTAGGCAGGGACAATGAAAAACTGTTTTTT
size: -; V: TRBV15; J: TRBJ2-1; D: -; CDR3: CATPHPTSDHSYNEQFF; DNA: TGTGCCACCCCCCATCCCACCTCGGACCACTCCTACAATGAGCAGTTCTTC
size: -; V: TRBV2; J: TRBJ2-1; D: -; CDR3: CASRGNEQFF; DNA: TGTGCCAGCAGGGGAAATGAGCAGTTCTTC
size: -; V: TRBV6-1; J: TRBJ2-2; D: -; CDR3: CASSVTGNTGELFF; DNA: TGTGCCAGCAGTGTGACAGGGAACACCGGGGAGCTGTTTTTT
size: -; V: TRBV5-1; J: TRBJ1-2; D: TRBD1; CDR3: CASRTGQSFNYGYTF; DNA: TGCGCCAGCAGAACGGGACAGTCGTTTAACTATGGCTACACCTTC
size: -; V: TRBV5-1; J: TRBJ1-1; D: -; CDR3: CASTIGGQNTEAFF; DNA: TGCGCCAGCACTATCGGGGGGCAGAACACTGAAGCTTTCTTT
size: few; V: TRBV7-2; J: TRBJ1-5; D: TRBD1; CDR3: CASSLDRGHQPQHF; DNA: TGTGCCAGCAGCCTGGACAGGGGGCACCAGCCCCAGCATTTT
size: once; V: TRBV7-6; J: TRBJ1-5; D: -; CDR3: CASSLGQRNQPQHF; DNA: TGTGCCAGCAGCTTAGGACAGCGCAATCAGCCCCAGCATTTT
size: -; V: TRBV13; J: TRBJ1-1; D: -; CDR3: CASSLLPQGTIEAFF; DNA: TGTGCCAGCAGCCTCCTCCCCCAGGGTACCATTGAAGCTTTCTTT
size: -; V: TRBV7-2; J: TRBJ2-1; D: TRBD2; CDR3: CASSLASGGYEQFF; DNA: TGTGCCAGCAGCTTAGCTAGCGGGGGCTATGAGCAGTTCTTC